The 18 T cell receptor beta chains below were found in one sample sequenced in a study of post-analysis software for immune sequencing data. Whole-study findings and limits: Comparison of patients with controls showed five TRBV segments more frequent in patients, TRBV5-6, TRBV5-1 and TRBV20-1 among them.

cDNA libraries of TCR beta carried unique molecular identifiers. TCRdb reprocessed the PCR reads with MiXCR, giving one entry per CDR3 protein. This sample has a few hundred thousand distinct CDR3 sequences; around 37% occur once, and the top ten carry about an eighth. These receptors have no identified antigens. Material for sequencing was blood. The receptors shown here come from a girl aged 10 to 17 with multiple sclerosis.

This clonotype has a handful of counts. The chain links TRBV20-1 to TRBJ1-2, with 8 bases fitting TRBD1. The CDR3 extends over 16 amino acids. The V and J ends lost 3 bases and 0 bases, in that order; junction bases with no gene match: 9. The germline V gene encodes CDR1 DFQATT and CDR2 SNEGSKA (reference sequence). CDR3 in DNA: TGCAGTGCTAGCGGGACAGGAAAGGGCTCTAACTATGGCTACACCTTC. Translation: CSASGTGKGSNYGYTF.

The genes are TRBV27 and TRBJ1-6; D unresolved. The CDR3 totals 14 residues. Germline values: CDR1 MNHEY, CDR2 SMNVEV (reference sequence). The V gene lost 4 bases and the J gene lost 9 bases, with 13 bases spanning the gap. This CDR3 reads CASSSGSAGSPLHF. DNA of the CDR3: TGTGCCAGCAGTTCAGGATCGGCCGGTTCACCCCTCCACTTT.

This chain links TRBV6-2 or TRBV6-3 with TRBJ1-2; 8 bases are a match to TRBD1. Trimming at V came to 4 bases and at J to 7 bases, leaving 8 bases not matched to a gene. CDR3 length equals 14 residues. In germline, CDR1 is MNHEY, CDR2 SVGEGT. CDR3 in amino acids: CASSSGQDGGGYTF. DNA for the CDR3: TGTGCCAGCAGTTCGGGACAGGACGGTGGTGGCTACACCTTC.

In its sample, this clonotype was seen a few times. The chain joins TRBV4-2 to TRBJ2-4; the D gene is possibly TRBD1 (8 bases). Near its end, the DNA agrees better with TRBJ2-5, so the J call may be wrong. Germline CDR1 is LGHNA and CDR2 is YNFKEQ. This CDR3 comprises 15 residues. CDR3 DNA sequence: TGTGCCAGCAGCCGAGCGGGACAGGAAAAAAAGACCCAGTACTTC. This translates into CASSRAGQEKKTQYF.

The DNA of the CDR3 is TGTGCCAGCAGCTCCTGGGGCGTTGAGCAGTACTTC. Residues: CASSSWGVEQYF. The genes are TRBV11-2 and TRBJ2-5; the D gene is possibly TRBD1 (5 bases). The CDR3 extends over 12 amino acids. In germline, CDR1 is SGHAT, CDR2 FQNNGV. V was shortened by 4 bases and J by 11 bases, with 14 bases between the two germline ends.

The chain is built from TRBV29-1 and TRBJ2-3; 8 nucleotides match TRBD2. J gave up 0 bases and V 5 bases, and 13 bases lay outside the gene matches. The CDR3 length is 17 residues. Per germline, CDR1 SQVTM and CDR2 ANQGSEA. The CDR3 region has the DNA TGCAGCGTTCGGGGACTCAGACGGGAGGGAAGCACAGATACGCAGTATTTT. Its protein is CSVRGLRREGSTDTQYF.

The chain couples TRBV15 to TRBJ2-5; the D is unclear. There are 15 residues in the CDR3. CDR1 LNHNV and CDR2 YYDKDF come from the germline V gene (reference sequence). Trimming pared 1 base from V and 4 bases from J, leaving 13 bases between. CDR3 nucleotides: TGTGCCACCAGCAGAGGGACCCAGGCCGGAGAGACCCAGTACTTC. This codes for CATSRGTQAGETQYF.

The chain couples TRBV7-2 to TRBJ2-3; D possibly matches TRBD1 or TRBD2 (5 bases each). The CDR3 is 15 residues long. Germline V lookup: CDR1 SGHTA, CDR2 FQGNSA. V lost 1 base and J 5 bases, leaving 13 bases between the germline ends. CDR3 sequence: CASSLVGASRDTQYF. In nucleotides, the CDR3 is TGTGCCAGCAGCTTAGTCGGGGCAAGTAGAGATACGCAGTATTTT.

V gene TRBV3-1 combines with J gene TRBJ1-6; no definite D call. Germline assignment: CDR1 LGHDT and CDR2 YNNKEL (reference sequence). This CDR3 has 13 amino acids. Trimming left V 3 bases short and J 9 bases short, with 9 bases between. DNA of the CDR3: TGTGCCAGCAGCCAGCAGGAATTTTCACCCCTCCACTTT. Its translation: CASSQQEFSPLHF.

This clonotype has just one count. An end of the junction differs from the germline gene, which may be a read error. The CDR3 DNA sequence: TGCGGTGCTAGGGGGAGGTCTGGGACGGTATTCTACGAGCAGTACTTC. As protein: CGARGRSGTVFYEQYF. The chain couples TRBV20-1 to TRBJ2-7; D may be TRBD1 or TRBD2 (6 bases each). There are 16 residues in the CDR3. The germline V gene has CDR1 DFQATT and CDR2 SNEGSKA (reference sequence).

There are a few counts of this clonotype. J is TRBJ2-3 and V is TRBV20-1; 12 bases match TRBD2. The CDR3 loop spans 16 amino acids. CDR1 is DFQATT and CDR2 is SNEGSKA in the germline V gene (reference sequence). Losses at the gene ends were 3 bases for V and 3 bases for J; bases not matched to a gene: 7. The CDR3 here is CSARGGLAGITDTQYF. For the CDR3, the DNA is TGCAGTGCTAGGGGAGGACTAGCGGGAATAACAGATACGCAGTATTTT.

This clonotype was found many times. The chain links TRBV6-2 or TRBV6-3 to TRBJ2-3; possible D gene TRBD1, 6 bases. V shed 6 bases and J shed 4 bases, with 11 bases lying between them. The CDR3 spans 13 residues. Germline V gene sequence: CDR1 MNHEY, CDR2 SVGEGT. The CDR3 region is CASSWGHPDTQYF. The CDR3 region has the DNA TGTGCCAGCAGCTGGGGGCACCCAGATACGCAGTATTTT.

This clonotype was observed a handful of times. J is TRBJ2-5 and V is TRBV24-1, with D perhaps matching TRBD2 (6 bases). Germline V gives CDR1 KGHDR, CDR2 SFDVKD. Trimming stripped 9 bases from V and 0 bases from J, with 7 bases between. The CDR3 runs to 12 residues. The CDR3 region is CATGRNQETQYF. The CDR3 region has the DNA TGTGCCACCGGGAGGAACCAAGAGACCCAGTACTTC.

This clonotype occurred a few times. The chain uses TRBV7-6 and TRBJ1-1; D might be TRBD1 (5 bases). This CDR3 has 13 amino acids. Germline V lookup: CDR1 SGHVS, CDR2 FNYEAQ. Trimming took off 5 bases at V and 4 bases at J, with 11 bases between the two ends. CDR3 nucleotides: TGTGCCAGCAGCCTGATGGGGGGCACTGAAGCTTTCTTT. Translated: CASSLMGGTEAFF.

This chain joins TRBV18 and TRBJ1-1; 11 bases are shared with TRBD1. CDR1 KGHSH and CDR2 LQKENI come from the germline V gene. This CDR3 comprises 18 residues. V lost 6 bases, J lost 6 bases, and 18 bases stayed unmatched. The CDR3 DNA sequence: TGTGCCAGCTCCCCGCTAGGACAGGGGGCGCTTCGGGGCGCTGAAGCTTTCTTT. Translation: CASSPLGQGALRGAEAFF.

This clonotype was observed many times. This chain links TRBV7-9 with TRBJ2-7; 7 nucleotides line up with TRBD1. Per germline, CDR1 SEHNR and CDR2 FQNEAQ (reference sequence). V dropped 0 bases and J dropped 4; count of bases not matched to a gene: 15. This CDR3 is built from 18 residues. The CDR3 is CASSLADRALPGSYEQYF. The CDR3 DNA follows: TGTGCCAGCAGCTTAGCTGACAGGGCGCTACCTGGAAGTTACGAGCAGTACTTC.

This rearrangement joins TRBV7-2 to TRBJ2-6; D is possibly TRBD1 (6 bases). Germline V gene sequence: CDR1 SGHTA, CDR2 FQGNSA. Between the trimmed V and J ends, which lost 1 base and 3 bases, there was a span of 19 bases. The CDR3 is 19 amino acids. CDR3 sequence: CASSLDGTGSFSGANVLTF. The CDR3 nucleotides are TGTGCCAGCAGCTTAGATGGAACAGGGTCGTTTAGTGGGGCCAACGTCCTGACTTTC.

This clonotype has a handful of counts. The chain employs TRBV6-2 or TRBV6-3 and TRBJ1-5; 8 positions match TRBD1. Unmatched junction bases numbered 3, after V lost 5 bases and J lost 3 bases. CDR1 and CDR2 from the germline V gene are MNHEY and SVGEGT. This CDR3 is built from 14 residues. The CDR3 DNA reads as TGTGCCAGCAGTCGGACAGGGAACAATCAGCCCCAGCATTTT. This encodes CASSRTGNNQPQHF.